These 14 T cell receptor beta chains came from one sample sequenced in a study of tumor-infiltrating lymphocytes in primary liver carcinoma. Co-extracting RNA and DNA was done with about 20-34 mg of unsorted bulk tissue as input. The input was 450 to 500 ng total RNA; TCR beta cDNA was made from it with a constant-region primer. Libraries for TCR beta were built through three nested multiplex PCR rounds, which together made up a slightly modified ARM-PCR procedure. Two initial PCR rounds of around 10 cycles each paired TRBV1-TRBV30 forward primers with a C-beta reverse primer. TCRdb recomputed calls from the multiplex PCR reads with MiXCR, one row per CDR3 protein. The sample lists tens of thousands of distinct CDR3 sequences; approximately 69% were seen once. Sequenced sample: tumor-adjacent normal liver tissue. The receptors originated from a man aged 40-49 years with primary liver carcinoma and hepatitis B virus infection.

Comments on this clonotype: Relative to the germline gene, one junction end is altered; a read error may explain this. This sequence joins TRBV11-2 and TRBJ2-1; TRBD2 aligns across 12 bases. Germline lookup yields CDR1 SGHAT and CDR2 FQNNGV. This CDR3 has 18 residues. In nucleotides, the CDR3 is TGCGCCGGCAGCTTTCCTCGACTAGCGGGAGAACCCTACAATGAGCAGTTCTTC. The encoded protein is CAGSFPRLAGEPYNEQFF.

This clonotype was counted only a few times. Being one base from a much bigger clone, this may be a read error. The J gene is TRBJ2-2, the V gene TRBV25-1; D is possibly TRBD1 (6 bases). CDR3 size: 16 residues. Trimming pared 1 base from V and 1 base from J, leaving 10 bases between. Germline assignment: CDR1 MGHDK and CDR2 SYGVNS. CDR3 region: CASSEFTDRNTGELFF. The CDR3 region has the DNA TGTGCCAGCAGTGAATTCACGGACAGGAACACCGGGGAGCTGTTTTTT. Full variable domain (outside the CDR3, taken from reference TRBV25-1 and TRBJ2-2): EADIYQTPRYLVIGTGKKITLECSQTMGHDKMYWYQQDPGMELHLIHYSYGVNSTEKGDLSSESTVSRIRTEHFPLTLESARPSHTSQYLCASSEFTDRNTGELFFGEGSRLTVL.

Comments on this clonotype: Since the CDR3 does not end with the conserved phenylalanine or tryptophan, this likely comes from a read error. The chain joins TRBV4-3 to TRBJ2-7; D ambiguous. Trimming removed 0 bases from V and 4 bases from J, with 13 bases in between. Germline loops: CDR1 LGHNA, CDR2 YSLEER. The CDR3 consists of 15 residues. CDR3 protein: CASSQDPGGRYEQYL. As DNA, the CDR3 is TGCGCCAGCAGCCAAGATCCTGGCGGAAGATACGAGCAGTACCTC.

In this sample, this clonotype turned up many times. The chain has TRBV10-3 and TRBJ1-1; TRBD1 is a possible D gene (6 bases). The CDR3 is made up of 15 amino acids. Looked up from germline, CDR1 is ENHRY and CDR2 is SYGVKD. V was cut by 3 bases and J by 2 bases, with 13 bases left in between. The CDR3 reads CAISDRGRQNTEAFF. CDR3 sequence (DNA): TGTGCCATCAGTGACCGGGGGCGGCAAAACACTGAAGCTTTCTTT.

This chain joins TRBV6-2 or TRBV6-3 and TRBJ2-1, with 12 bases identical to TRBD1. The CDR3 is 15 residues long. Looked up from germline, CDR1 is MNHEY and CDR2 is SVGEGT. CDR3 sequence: CTISSAGTGGFEQFF. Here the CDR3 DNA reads TGTACCATCTCTAGTGCGGGGACAGGGGGCTTTGAGCAGTTCTTC.

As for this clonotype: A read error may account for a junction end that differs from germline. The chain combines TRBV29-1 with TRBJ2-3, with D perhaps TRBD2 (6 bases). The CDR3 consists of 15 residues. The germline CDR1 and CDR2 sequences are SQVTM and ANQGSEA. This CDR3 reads CSVELLAGTTYTQYF. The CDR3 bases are TGCAGCGTTGAGCTACTAGCAGGGACCACATATACGCAGTATTTT.

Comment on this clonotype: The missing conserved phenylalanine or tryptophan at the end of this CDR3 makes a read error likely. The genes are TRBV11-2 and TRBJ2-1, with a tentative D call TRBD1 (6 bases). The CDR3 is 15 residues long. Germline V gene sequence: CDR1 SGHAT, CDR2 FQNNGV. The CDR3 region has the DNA TGCGCCAGCAGCTCCGGGGCAGGGGCAAGCAATGAGCAGTTCTCC. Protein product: CASSSGAGASNEQFS.

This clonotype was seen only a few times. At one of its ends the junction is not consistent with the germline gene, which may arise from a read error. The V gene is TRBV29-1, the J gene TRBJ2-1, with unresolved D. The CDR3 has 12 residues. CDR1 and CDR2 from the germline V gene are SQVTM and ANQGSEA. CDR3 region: CIVEGLGNEQFF. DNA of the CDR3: TGTATCGTTGAAGGTCTGGGCAATGAGCAGTTCTTC.

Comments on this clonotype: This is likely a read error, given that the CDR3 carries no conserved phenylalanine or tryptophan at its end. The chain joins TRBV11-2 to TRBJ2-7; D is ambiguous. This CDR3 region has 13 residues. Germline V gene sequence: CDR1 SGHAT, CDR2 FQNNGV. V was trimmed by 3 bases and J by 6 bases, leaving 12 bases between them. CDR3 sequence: CASSFEEASEQYI. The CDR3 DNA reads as TGTGCCAGCAGCTTCGAAGAGGCTAGCGAGCAGTACATC.

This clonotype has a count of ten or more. The CDR3 sequence is CASSRLAGDYEQYF. CDR3 DNA: TGTGCCAGCAGCCGACTAGCGGGAGACTACGAGCAGTACTTC. This chain links TRBV28 with TRBJ2-7, with TRBD2 identical over 12 bases. Germline values: CDR1 MDHEN, CDR2 SYDVKM. The CDR3 loop spans 14 amino acids. Losses at the gene ends were 6 bases for V and 3 bases for J; bases not matched to a gene: 3. Full variable domain (remainder filled in from reference TRBV28 and TRBJ2-7): DVKVTQSSRYLVKRTGEKVFLECVQDMDHENMFWYRQDPGLGLRLIYFSYDVKMKEKGDIPEGYSVSREKKERFSLILESASTNQTSMYLCASSRLAGDYEQYFGPGTRLTVT.

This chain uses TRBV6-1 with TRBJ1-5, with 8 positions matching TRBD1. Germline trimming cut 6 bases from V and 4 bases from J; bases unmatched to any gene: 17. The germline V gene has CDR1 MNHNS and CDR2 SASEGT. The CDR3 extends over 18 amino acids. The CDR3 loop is CASRPTGGRGKVNQPQHF. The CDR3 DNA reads TGTGCCAGCAGGCCAACAGGGGGACGGGGGAAAGTTAATCAGCCCCAGCATTTT.

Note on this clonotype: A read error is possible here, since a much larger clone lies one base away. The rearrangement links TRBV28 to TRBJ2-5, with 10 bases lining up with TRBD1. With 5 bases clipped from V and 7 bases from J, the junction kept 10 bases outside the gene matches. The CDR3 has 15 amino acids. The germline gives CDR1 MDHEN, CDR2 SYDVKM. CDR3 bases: TGTGCCAGCAGTCCCGGACAGGGGGAGAGAGGGACCCAGTACTTC. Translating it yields CASSPGQGERGTQYF.

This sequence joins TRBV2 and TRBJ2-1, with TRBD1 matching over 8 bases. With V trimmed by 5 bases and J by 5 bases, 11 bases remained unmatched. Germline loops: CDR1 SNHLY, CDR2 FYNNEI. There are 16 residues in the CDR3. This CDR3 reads CASSQDRVSSHNEQFF. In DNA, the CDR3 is TGTGCCAGCAGTCAGGACAGGGTCTCGTCCCACAATGAGCAGTTCTTC.

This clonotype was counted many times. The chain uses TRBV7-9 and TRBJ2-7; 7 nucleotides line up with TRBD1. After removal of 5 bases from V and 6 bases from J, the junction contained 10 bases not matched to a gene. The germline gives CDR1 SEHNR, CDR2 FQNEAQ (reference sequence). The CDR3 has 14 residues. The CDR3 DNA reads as TGTGCCAGCAGCCCCAAAGACAGGGTCAGCGAGCAGTACTTC. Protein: CASSPKDRVSEQYF. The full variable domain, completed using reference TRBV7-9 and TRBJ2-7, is DTGVSQNPRHKITKRGQNVTFRCDPISEHNRLYWYRQTLGQGPEFLTYFQNEAQLEKSRLLSDRFSAERPKGSFSTLEIQRTEQGDSAMYLCASSPKDRVSEQYFGPGTRLTVT.